This record covers a single T cell receptor (beta chain). Its antigen is as yet unknown. The assay was immunoSEQ multiplex PCR, and TCRdb's table has in-frame clones only and misses some. The sample includes approximately 37,000 clones, under 70% of them seen just once. The data were obtained in a study of vaccination effects on CD4 cells after COVID-19. Study at large: A median of 72 days separated the second dose and sampling. In culture with around 10 IU/ml IL-2 and around 10 ug/ml peptides, PBMC were grown at 1.5 million to 2.5 million per well.

Following a 10-day culture, CD4+ T cells were purified. Either the BNT162b2 or mRNA-1273 vaccine was given to participants in two doses. Vaccinees lacked prior SARS-CoV-2 infection and tested negative for nucleocapsid antibodies. Regarding the study as a whole: Infection-derived and vaccine-derived clones contracted markedly late after vaccination.

The CDR3 runs to 16 residues. J gave up 0 bases and V 0 bases, and 5 bases lay outside the gene matches. CDR1 is MGHRA, CDR2 YSYEKL, per germline. The material was CD4+ T cells from PBMCs cultured without peptide, obtained after COVID-19 vaccination. This rearrangement joins TRBV4-1 to TRBJ2-7; TRBD2 agrees at 7 bases. The origin of this receptor is a human donor who received a COVID-19 vaccine. The CDR3 loop reads CASSQDTSGVSYEQYF. In DNA, the CDR3 is TGCGCCAGCAGCCAAGATACAAGCGGGGTCTCCTACGAGCAGTACTTC.